The 31 T cell receptor beta chains reported below all come from one sample, sequenced in a study of shared clonotypes between healthy human individuals. The table came from immunoSEQ multiplex PCR; TCRdb's copy has only in-frame clones and leaves some out. The repertoire has 600,000 to 800,000 clones, over 60% of them found once; the top ten carry about 1.8%. Source material: memory CD4+ T cells sorted from blood. Subset described: CD45RA-negative fraction. The receptor source for this set is a woman aged 30 to 39 in good health.

The chain uses TRBV7-6 and TRBJ2-7; no reliable D call. This CDR3 region has 17 residues. CDR1 is SGHVS and CDR2 is FNYEAQ in the germline V gene. V lost 5 bases and J lost 1, with 21 bases in between. The CDR3 sequence: CASSPKYRPKWSYEQYF. In nucleotides, the CDR3 is TGTGCCAGCAGCCCAAAATACCGCCCAAAATGGTCCTACGAGCAGTACTTC. The complete variable domain, with remaining parts taken from reference TRBV7-6 and TRBJ2-7, reads GAGVSQSPRYKVTKRGQDVALRCDPISGHVSLYWYRQALGQGPEFLTYFNYEAQQDKSGLPNDRFSAERPEGSISTLTIQRTEQRDSAMYRCASSPKYRPKWSYEQYFGPGTRLTVT.

This clone was observed a single time. V and J are TRBV18 and TRBJ2-3; D not resolved. Germline V gene lookup returns CDR1 KGHSH and CDR2 LQKENI. The CDR3 runs 11 residues. Trimming pared 3 bases from V and 7 bases from J, leaving 5 bases between. For the CDR3, the DNA is TGTGCCAGCTCACCTGACAATACGCAGTATTTT. Amino acids: CASSPDNTQYF.

This chain joins TRBV5-1 and TRBJ2-2, with 12 bases aligning to TRBD2. The CDR3 is made up of 16 amino acids. In germline, CDR1 is SGHRS, CDR2 YFSETQ. Germline trimming cut 4 bases from V and 6 bases from J; bases unmatched to any gene: 7. The CDR3 loop reads CASSPYLAGGPGELFF. The CDR3 DNA follows: TGCGCCAGCAGCCCCTATCTAGCGGGAGGGCCCGGGGAGCTGTTTTTT.

V gene TRBV7-3 combines with J gene TRBJ2-6; TRBD2 aligns across 8 bases. V dropped 4 bases and J dropped 1; count of bases not matched to a gene: 12. The germline gives CDR1 SGHTA, CDR2 FQGTGA. The CDR3 consists of 19 residues. The CDR3 loop is CASSSSGSGISSGANVLTF. CDR3 nucleotide sequence: TGTGCCAGCAGCTCCAGTGGTAGCGGGATCTCATCTGGGGCCAACGTCCTGACTTTC.

The chain is built from TRBV6-6 and TRBJ1-2, with TRBD1 matching over 9 bases. This CDR3 contains 14 residues. V lost 8 bases to trimming and J lost 4 bases; unmatched junction nucleotides: 8. Germline CDR1 and CDR2: MNHNY and SVGAGI (reference sequence). DNA of the CDR3: TGTGCCAGCTGCTGGGACAGGGATACCTATGGCTACACCTTC. Translation gives CASCWDRDTYGYTF.

V usage is TRBV5-1 and J usage is TRBJ2-1; 10 positions agree with TRBD2. Losses at the gene ends were 3 bases for V and 3 bases for J; bases not matched to a gene: 6. The CDR3 length is 16 residues. Germline-derived CDR1 and CDR2 are SGHRS and YFSETQ. CDR3 residues: CASSSRLAGRYNEQFF. DNA of the CDR3: TGCGCCAGCAGCTCGCGACTAGCGGGCCGCTACAATGAGCAGTTCTTC.

The rearrangement uses TRBV7-9 and TRBJ1-4, with a possible D match to TRBD1 (5 bases). V was pared by 5 bases and J by 7 bases, with 17 bases between. The CDR3 is 15 residues long. Germline CDR1 and CDR2: SEHNR and FQNEAQ (reference sequence). In DNA form, the CDR3 reads TGTGCCAGCAGCCACCCAGGGTGGGAAGGTGAAAAACTGTTTTTT. Protein: CASSHPGWEGEKLFF.

This chain links TRBV5-4 with TRBJ2-5; D gene uncertain. Germline V CDR1 and CDR2: SGHNT, YYREEE (reference sequence). V lost 1 base and J 4 bases, leaving 8 bases between the germline ends. The CDR3 consists of 13 residues. As DNA, the CDR3 is TGTGCCAGCAGCTTGCCAGGAGTAGAGACCCAGTACTTC. Its translation: CASSLPGVETQYF.

The genes are TRBV19 and TRBJ2-1, with 7 bases identical to TRBD2. J gave up 2 bases and V 1 base, and 2 bases lay outside the gene matches. The CDR3 runs 15 residues. Looked up from germline, CDR1 is LNHDA and CDR2 is SQIVND (reference sequence). The CDR3 nucleotides are TGTGCCAGTAGTATAGGCGGGAGCACCTACAATGAGCAGTTCTTC. As protein: CASSIGGSTYNEQFF.

The chain is built from TRBV28 and TRBJ1-4, with a tentative D call TRBD1 (6 bases). Trimming shortened V by 7 bases and J by 8 bases, and 20 bases separated the two germline ends. Germline CDR1 reads MDHEN; CDR2 reads SYDVKM. The CDR3 contains 15 residues. The CDR3 bases are TGTGCCAGCAATAACCAGGGGACCTTGGGGGAAAAACTGTTTTTT. This sequence encodes CASNNQGTLGEKLFF.

This chain connects TRBV5-4 to TRBJ2-5; TRBD1 matches at 10 bases. Germline V gene data show CDR1 as SGHNT and CDR2 as YYREEE (reference sequence). Germline trimming cut 5 bases from V and 5 bases from J; bases unmatched to any gene: 9. This CDR3 has 15 amino acids. The CDR3 DNA is TGTGCCAGCAGACCGGACCGGGACAGGGGTGAGACCCAGTACTTC. It specifies CASRPDRDRGETQYF.

The gene calls are TRBV28 and TRBJ1-3; the D gene is possibly TRBD1 (5 bases). CDR1 is MDHEN, CDR2 SYDVKM, per germline. CDR3 length: 14 amino acids. Trimming removed 2 bases from V and 4 bases from J, with 9 bases in between. The CDR3 loop is CASSLLRDGNTIYF. CDR3 in DNA: TGTGCCAGCAGTTTACTCAGGGACGGAAACACCATATATTTT.

The table lists this clone with a few counts. The rearrangement joins TRBV28 to TRBJ1-1, with a possible D match to TRBD1 (6 bases). The germline V gene has CDR1 MDHEN and CDR2 SYDVKM. Trimming removed 6 bases from V and 4 bases from J, with 9 bases in between. The CDR3 has 12 residues. This chain's CDR3 is CASRAGVTEAFF. For the CDR3, the DNA is TGTGCCAGCAGAGCAGGGGTCACTGAAGCTTTCTTT.

As for this clone: Other DNA sequences of this sample code for an identical CDR3. The gene calls are TRBV11-2 and TRBJ1-3, with D possibly TRBD1 on 5 matching bases. Germline V CDR1 and CDR2: SGHAT, FQNNGV. The CDR3 has 14 amino acids. The V end was cut by 1 base, the J end by 2 bases, with 6 bases between. CDR3 residues: CASSLAGAGNTIYF. The CDR3 DNA follows: TGTGCCAGCAGCTTAGCGGGGGCTGGAAACACCATATATTTT.

The V gene is TRBV5-4, the J gene TRBJ2-1, with 7 bases lining up with TRBD1. The germline CDR1 and CDR2 sequences are SGHNT and YYREEE (reference sequence). This CDR3 spans 17 amino acids. J was trimmed by 2 bases and V by 0 bases; bases with no gene match: 8. The CDR3 sequence is CASSLDRGTDTYNEQFF. Here the CDR3 DNA reads TGTGCCAGCAGCTTGGATCGTGGGACAGATACCTACAATGAGCAGTTCTTC.

The rearrangement joins TRBV19 to TRBJ2-6; D perhaps matches TRBD1 (6 bases). The V gene lost 7 bases and the J gene lost 2 bases, with 12 bases spanning the gap. The CDR3 is made up of 15 amino acids. Per the germline V gene, CDR1 is LNHDA and CDR2 is SQIVND (reference sequence). CDR3 region: CASTRWGPGANVLTF. The CDR3 DNA sequence: TGTGCCAGTACCCGCTGGGGGCCTGGGGCCAACGTCCTGACTTTC.

The chain couples TRBV5-1 to TRBJ1-1; TRBD1 is a possible D gene (6 bases). Per the germline V gene, CDR1 is SGHRS and CDR2 is YFSETQ. This CDR3 has 15 amino acids. V was clipped by 0 bases and J by 4 bases, with 13 bases between them. The CDR3 region is CASSLEWGAVTEAFF. CDR3 DNA: TGCGCCAGCAGCTTGGAGTGGGGGGCGGTCACTGAAGCTTTCTTT.

This clone was picked up many times. V and J are TRBV5-1 and TRBJ2-2; 11 bases match TRBD2. This CDR3 contains 15 residues. With 2 bases clipped from V and 4 bases from J, the junction kept 1 base outside the gene matches. Germline V gene data show CDR1 as SGHRS and CDR2 as YFSETQ. DNA for the CDR3: TGCGCCAGCAGCTTCGGACTAGCGGGCACCGGGGAGCTGTTTTTT. Its translation: CASSFGLAGTGELFF.

The rearrangement links TRBV27 to TRBJ2-7, with 13 nucleotides matching TRBD2. Germline V gene lookup returns CDR1 MNHEY and CDR2 SMNVEV (reference sequence). The CDR3 has 18 amino acids. Germline trimming cut 5 bases from V and 2 bases from J; bases unmatched to any gene: 12. Here the CDR3 reads CASSPSPVTSGRAYEQYF. The DNA of the CDR3 is TGTGCCAGCAGTCCCTCACCCGTCACTAGCGGGAGGGCCTACGAGCAGTACTTC.

The chain carries TRBV30 and TRBJ2-1, with D possibly being TRBD1 (5 bases). The CDR3 is 14 residues long. Germline V gene data show CDR1 as GTSNPN and CDR2 as SVGIG (reference sequence). V was pared by 7 bases and J by 9 bases, with 22 bases between. For the CDR3, the DNA is TGTGCCTCTTGGATCCAGGTTTCGCAGGGTGAGCAGTTCTTC. This encodes CASWIQVSQGEQFF.

The gene calls are TRBV11-2 and TRBJ1-5; 7 bases match TRBD1. The CDR3 is 13 amino acids. The V gene's germline CDR1 is SGHAT and CDR2 FQNNGV. Germline trimming cut 8 bases from V and 6 bases from J; bases unmatched to any gene: 7. This CDR3 is CASQGQAGQPQHF. For the CDR3, the DNA is TGTGCCAGCCAAGGACAGGCAGGTCAGCCCCAGCATTTT.

The chain uses TRBV19 and TRBJ1-2; the D is unclear. Germline V gene lookup returns CDR1 LNHDA and CDR2 SQIVND (reference sequence). There are 12 residues in the CDR3. V shed 5 bases and J shed 4 bases, with 8 bases lying between them. CDR3 DNA: TGTGCCAGTAGTGAGGACGGCTATGGCTACACCTTC. It codes for CASSEDGYGYTF.

The CDR3 sequence is CASSQDAGIGQPQHF. DNA for the CDR3: TGTGCCAGCAGCCAAGATGCAGGGATTGGGCAGCCCCAGCATTTT. The rearrangement joins TRBV4-2 to TRBJ1-5; tentatively, D is TRBD1 (5 bases). The V and J ends lost 0 bases and 7 bases respectively, with 13 bases between them. The germline gives CDR1 LGHNA, CDR2 YNFKEQ. The CDR3 has 15 residues.

The chain combines TRBV18 with TRBJ1-1, with D unresolved. CDR3 length: 15 residues. Trimming pared 2 bases from V and 1 base from J, leaving 11 bases between. The germline V gene encodes CDR1 KGHSH and CDR2 LQKENI. CDR3 nucleotide sequence: TGTGCCAGCTCACCAACCCTAGGGCAGAACACTGAAGCTTTCTTT. Amino acid sequence: CASSPTLGQNTEAFF.

This chain joins TRBV30 and TRBJ2-7; 13 bases map to TRBD2. V trimming: 2 bases; J trimming: 5 bases; junction bases outside the gene matches: 6. CDR1 is GTSNPN, CDR2 SVGIG, per germline (reference sequence). The CDR3 is 15 residues long. The CDR3 here is CAWSHGLAGADEQYF. Here the CDR3 DNA reads TGTGCCTGGAGTCACGGACTAGCGGGAGCAGACGAGCAGTACTTC.

V and J are TRBV19 and TRBJ1-3; the D gene is possibly TRBD1 (6 bases). Germline values: CDR1 LNHDA, CDR2 SQIVND (reference sequence). Trimming removed 5 bases from V and 0 bases from J, with 11 bases in between. The CDR3 extends over 15 amino acids. The CDR3 sequence is CASSVQGHSGNTIYF. CDR3 bases: TGTGCCAGTAGTGTGCAGGGGCACTCTGGAAACACCATATATTTT.

For the CDR3, the DNA is TGCGCCAGCACATACTCCCAGAACACTGAAGCTTTCTTT. It encodes CASTYSQNTEAFF. The genes are TRBV5-1 and TRBJ1-1, with unresolved D. Germline CDR1 reads SGHRS; CDR2 reads YFSETQ. V lost 6 bases and J lost 1, with 10 bases in between. The CDR3 loop spans 13 amino acids.

The chain uses TRBV9 and TRBJ2-2, with D possibly matching TRBD2 (5 bases). Germline lookup yields CDR1 SGDLS and CDR2 YYNGEE. This CDR3 comprises 16 residues. The V gene lost 0 bases and the J gene lost 0 bases, with 9 bases spanning the gap. Here the CDR3 DNA reads TGTGCCAGCAGCGTAGGGGAGTTCTCGAACACCGGGGAGCTGTTTTTT. It specifies CASSVGEFSNTGELFF.

The CDR3: CASSLAFQFVGFGTSGFGEQYF. CDR3 nucleotides: TGTGCCAGCAGCTTAGCCTTCCAATTCGTTGGATTCGGGACTAGCGGGTTTGGCGAGCAGTACTTC. The chain couples TRBV7-2 to TRBJ2-7; 12 nucleotides line up with TRBD2. Per germline, CDR1 SGHTA and CDR2 FQGNSA. The junction had 24 bases not matched to a gene; V was cut back by 0 bases and J by 6 bases. The CDR3 is 22 residues long.

CDR3 residues: CASRGQGSRKTQYF. In nucleotides, the CDR3 is TGTGCCAGCAGGGGACAGGGTTCTAGGAAGACCCAGTACTTC. This chain links TRBV2 with TRBJ2-5; 9 bases map to TRBD1. CDR3 size: 14 residues. The germline gives CDR1 SNHLY, CDR2 FYNNEI. V shed 6 bases and J 6 bases; nucleotides not matched to a gene: 8.

The chain combines TRBV7-9 with TRBJ2-7; 13 bases line up with TRBD2. Trimming removed 5 bases from V and 7 bases from J; junction bases left unmatched: 11. Germline V CDR1 and CDR2: SEHNR, FQNEAQ (reference sequence). This CDR3 spans 16 amino acids. The CDR3 sequence is CASSPGLAGESDEQYF. The CDR3 DNA is TGTGCCAGCAGCCCCGGACTAGCGGGAGAGTCTGATGAGCAGTACTTC.